These 25 T cell receptor beta chains share one sample of origin, sequenced in a study of T-cell reconstitution after alpha-beta-depleted transplantation in children. A TCRbeta library incorporating unique molecular identifiers was prepared. TCRdb passed the PCR reads through MiXCR, listing each CDR3 protein once. The table includes about 600,000 distinct CDR3 sequences, approximately 13% detected once. This specimen was PBMCs, mostly from graft donor cells, taken 360 days after TCRalphabeta/CD19-depleted stem cell transplant. The receptors stem from a male patient between 5 and 17 years old who had a stem cell transplant for acute myeloid leukemia, so the T cells may come from the graft donor.

This clonotype was picked up one time. The V and J genes are TRBV9 and TRBJ2-7, with a possible D match to TRBD2 (7 bases). CDR1 and CDR2 from the germline V gene are SGDLS and YYNGEE. Trimming left V 4 bases short and J 4 bases short, with 21 bases between. The CDR3 totals 16 residues. CDR3 protein: CASSLEGGARVYEQYF. The CDR3 DNA follows: TGTGCCAGCAGCCTCGAGGGGGGGGCGCGGGTTTACGAGCAGTACTTC.

This clonotype was counted only a few times. The genes are TRBV12-3 or TRBV12-4 and TRBJ2-1; D not resolved. The CDR3 extends over 13 amino acids. Deletions cut 5 bases from V and 6 bases from J, with 11 bases between. The CDR3 here is CASSIPPSNEQFF. The CDR3 DNA sequence: TGTGCCAGCAGTATCCCGCCCAGCAATGAGCAGTTCTTC.

The chain employs TRBV18 and TRBJ2-2, with TRBD2 matching over 15 bases. The CDR3 extends over 20 amino acids. The V segment lost 1 base and the J segment 0 bases; nucleotides outside the gene matches: 6. The germline gives CDR1 KGHSH, CDR2 LQKENI. The CDR3 loop is CASSPLAGTSGRTNTGELFF. In DNA, the CDR3 is TGTGCCAGCTCACCACTAGCCGGGACTAGCGGGAGGACGAACACCGGGGAGCTGTTTTTT.

This clonotype came up many times. CDR3 residues: CSARDRGYNEQFF. The CDR3 coding sequence is TGCAGTGCTAGAGATAGGGGGTACAATGAGCAGTTCTTC. The chain combines TRBV20-1 with TRBJ2-1; a weak D match, TRBD1 (6 bases). Germline V gene data show CDR1 as DFQATT and CDR2 as SNEGSKA (reference sequence). The length of the CDR3 is 13 residues. Trimming removed 0 bases from V and 4 bases from J, with 7 bases in between.

This clonotype was seen a few times. The rearrangement joins TRBV9 to TRBJ2-1, with D possibly being TRBD1 or TRBD2 (5 bases each). CDR1 is SGDLS, CDR2 YYNGEE, per germline. V shed 3 bases and J shed 4 bases, with 17 bases lying between them. The CDR3 extends over 16 amino acids. The CDR3 spells CASSAKGTALYNEQFF. The CDR3 DNA is TGTGCCAGCAGCGCCAAAGGGACGGCTCTTTACAATGAGCAGTTCTTC.

This clonotype was detected a few times. The gene calls are TRBV7-9 and TRBJ2-2; weak D call: TRBD1 (6 bases). V lost 4 bases to trimming and J lost 4 bases, with 10 bases between them. Germline CDR1 is SEHNR and CDR2 is FQNEAQ (reference sequence). CDR3 length: 14 amino acids. CDR3 region: CASSSRGPTGELFF. The CDR3 nucleotides read TGTGCCAGCAGCTCCAGGGGCCCCACCGGGGAGCTGTTTTTT.

This clonotype was observed a few times. The chain carries TRBV20-1 and TRBJ1-5; the D is unclear. Germline V gene data show CDR1 as DFQATT and CDR2 as SNEGSKA (reference sequence). This CDR3 is 15 amino acids long. Trimming took off 0 bases at V and 6 bases at J, with 15 bases between the two ends. The CDR3 DNA is TGCAGTGCTAGAGACAATTTGAATATTGGTCAGCCCCAGCATTTT. This encodes CSARDNLNIGQPQHF.

In this sample, this clonotype turned up a few times. V gene TRBV28 combines with J gene TRBJ2-2; perhaps D is TRBD1 or TRBD2 (5 bases each). Trimming removed 11 bases at V and 8 bases at J, with 18 bases between. There are 13 residues in the CDR3. Germline V gene data show CDR1 as MDHEN and CDR2 as SYDVKM. The CDR3 reads CAGFGTLRGELFF. CDR3 nucleotides: TGTGCCGGCTTCGGGACCCTTAGGGGGGAGCTGTTTTTT.

This clonotype has only a few counts. The J gene is TRBJ2-1, the V gene TRBV29-1, with TRBD2 identical over 7 bases. Germline CDR1 SQVTM, CDR2 ANQGSEA. The CDR3 consists of 13 residues. V was pared by 2 bases and J by 7 bases, with 5 bases of the junction left unmatched. CDR3 loop: CSVEPLAENEQFF. CDR3 sequence (DNA): TGCAGCGTTGAACCCCTAGCGGAGAATGAGCAGTTCTTC.

This clonotype was counted many times. This sequence joins TRBV7-2 and TRBJ2-5; 8 bases map to TRBD1. The CDR3 extends over 15 amino acids. Losses at the gene ends were 5 bases for V and 4 bases for J; bases not matched to a gene: 9. The germline CDR1 and CDR2 sequences are SGHTA and FQGNSA. CDR3 sequence reads: CASSKGQGRGETQYF. The CDR3 DNA reads as TGTGCCAGCAGCAAAGGACAGGGTAGGGGAGAGACCCAGTACTTC.

The chain couples TRBV12-3 or TRBV12-4 to TRBJ1-5; D is undetermined. The CDR3 spans 14 residues. Trimming shortened V by 1 base and J by 4 bases, and 8 bases separated the two germline ends. The CDR3 DNA sequence: TGTGCCAGCAGTTTAGTTGAGCGTAATCAGCCCCAGCATTTT. Translation gives CASSLVERNQPQHF.

The table lists this clonotype with a few counts. The rearrangement links TRBV20-1 to TRBJ2-1; D uncertain. The germline V gene encodes CDR1 DFQATT and CDR2 SNEGSKA (reference sequence). Trimming took off 1 base at V and 5 bases at J, with 12 bases between the two ends. CDR3 length: 14 residues. CDR3 loop: CSARGQRFDNEQFF. The CDR3 DNA reads TGCAGTGCTAGAGGCCAGCGCTTCGACAATGAGCAGTTCTTC.

This clonotype was seen many times. The junction departs from germline at one end; a sequencing error may be responsible. The rearrangement joins TRBV29-1 to TRBJ2-3; D perhaps matches TRBD2 (5 bases). This CDR3 comprises 12 residues. Germline CDR1 and CDR2: SQVTM and ANQGSEA. The CDR3, as DNA: TGCAGCGTTGATTCGCTAGCCCTACCTCTAAGGTTT. Protein product: CSVDSLALPLRF.

Only a few counts were recorded for this clonotype. This chain joins TRBV20-1 and TRBJ2-1; 13 positions agree with TRBD2. This CDR3 has 15 amino acids. Germline assignment: CDR1 DFQATT and CDR2 SNEGSKA (reference sequence). V was clipped by 5 bases and J by 7 bases; unmatched bases: 8. The CDR3 loop reads CSAGTGLAGWNEQFF. The DNA for the CDR3 is TGCAGTGCTGGAACGGGACTAGCGGGATGGAATGAGCAGTTCTTC.

The rearrangement uses TRBV27 and TRBJ1-5; maybe TRBD1 (5 bases). Germline CDR1 and CDR2: MNHEY and SMNVEV (reference sequence). The CDR3 length is 14 residues. V lost 6 bases and J lost 6, with 15 bases in between. The CDR3 spells CASRLAGVSQPQHF. CDR3 nucleotide sequence: TGTGCCAGCAGGTTGGCGGGGGTAAGTCAGCCCCAGCATTTT.

This clonotype has a count of ten or more. The CDR3 spells CASSPLFVPGQGREQFF. CDR3 DNA: TGTGCCAGCAGCCCGCTCTTCGTCCCGGGACAGGGAAGGGAGCAGTTCTTC. The rearrangement joins TRBV6-2 or TRBV6-3 to TRBJ2-1; TRBD1 aligns across 9 bases. The J segment lost 10 bases and the V segment lost 6 bases, leaving 19 bases of the junction unmatched. This CDR3 has 17 residues. Per germline, CDR1 MNHEY and CDR2 SVGEGT.

This chain connects TRBV7-6 to TRBJ2-7; the D is unclear. CDR3 size: 16 residues. Germline loops: CDR1 SGHVS, CDR2 FNYEAQ. Trimming pared 1 base from V and 0 bases from J, leaving 13 bases between. The CDR3 spells CASSLDVQGYSYEQYF. The CDR3 bases are TGTGCCAGCAGCTTAGACGTCCAAGGATACTCCTACGAGCAGTACTTC. Complete variable domain (other parts from reference TRBV7-6 and TRBJ2-7): GAGVSQSPRYKVTKRGQDVALRCDPISGHVSLYWYRQALGQGPEFLTYFNYEAQQDKSGLPNDRFSAERPEGSISTLTIQRTEQRDSAMYRCASSLDVQGYSYEQYFGPGTRLTVT.

This clonotype was observed a few times. In DNA form, the CDR3 reads TGTGCCAGCAGATATAGCGGGAGCTCCTACAATGAGCAGTTCTTC. This codes for CASRYSGSSYNEQFF. The V and J genes are TRBV12-3 or TRBV12-4 and TRBJ2-1; the match to TRBD2 covers 9 bases. V dropped 6 bases and J dropped 0; count of bases not matched to a gene: 3. The CDR3 spans 15 residues.

The V call is TRBV6-2 or TRBV6-3, the J call TRBJ2-1; no definite D call. Germline loops: CDR1 MNHEY, CDR2 SVGEGT. CDR3 length: 13 residues. V dropped 7 bases and J dropped 4 bases, with 11 bases sitting between them. For the CDR3, the DNA is TGTGCCAGCACGGAGCGTCCGTACAATGAGCAGTTCTTC. Its protein product is CASTERPYNEQFF.

At least ten counts were recorded for this clonotype. This chain joins TRBV2 and TRBJ2-2; the D is unclear. V was trimmed by 3 bases and J by 1 base, leaving 6 bases between them. Germline assignment: CDR1 SNHLY and CDR2 FYNNEI. The CDR3 contains 14 residues. The CDR3 DNA reads as TGTGCCAGCAGTGACCCGGGGAACACCGGGGAGCTGTTTTTT. It is translated as CASSDPGNTGELFF. Complete variable domain (other parts from reference TRBV2 and TRBJ2-2): EPEVTQTPSHQVTQMGQEVILRCVPISNHLYFYWYRQILGQKVEFLVSFYNNEISEKSEIFDDQFSVERPDGSNFTLKIRSTKLEDSAMYFCASSDPGNTGELFFGEGSRLTVL.

This chain uses TRBV6-5 with TRBJ1-1; D not resolved. The length of the CDR3 is 14 residues. Germline-derived CDR1 and CDR2 are MNHEY and SVGAGI. V was pared by 0 bases and J by 0 bases, with 5 bases between. CDR3 loop: CASSYSIVNTEAFF. DNA of the CDR3: TGTGCCAGCAGTTACTCGATTGTGAACACTGAAGCTTTCTTT.

A few counts support this clonotype. The rearrangement uses TRBV7-6 and TRBJ2-7; TRBD1 or TRBD2 may be the D gene (5 bases each). The V end was cut by 5 bases, the J end by 6 bases, with 20 bases between. The CDR3 loop spans 15 amino acids. Germline assignment: CDR1 SGHVS and CDR2 FNYEAQ. The CDR3 is CASSLSGGPVGEQYF. The CDR3 DNA follows: TGTGCCAGCAGCCTCAGTGGGGGTCCGGTGGGCGAGCAGTACTTC.

This clonotype was seen many times. This chain joins TRBV9 and TRBJ2-7; 12 positions agree with TRBD2. Germline assignment: CDR1 SGDLS and CDR2 YYNGEE. V gave up 1 base and J gave up 7 bases; unmatched junction bases: 12. The CDR3 loop spans 17 amino acids. CDR3 sequence (DNA): TGTGCCAGCAGCGTACACTTCCTAGCGGGAGGGCCAGGGGAGCAGTACTTC. As protein: CASSVHFLAGGPGEQYF. Full variable domain (rest looked up from reference TRBV9 and TRBJ2-7): DSGVTQTPKHLITATGQRVTLRCSPRSGDLSVYWYQQSLDQGLQFLIQYYNGEERAKGNILERFSAQQFPDLHSELNLSSLELGDSALYFCASSVHFLAGGPGEQYFGPGTRLTVT.

The gene calls are TRBV7-2 and TRBJ2-1, with TRBD1 identical over 9 bases. J lost 7 bases, V lost 5 bases, and 6 bases had no gene match. The CDR3 has 14 amino acids. The germline gives CDR1 SGHTA, CDR2 FQGNSA. DNA for the CDR3: TGTGCCAGCAGCCCAGGGGACAGGGTAAATGAGCAGTTCTTC. Amino acids: CASSPGDRVNEQFF. Using reference TRBV7-2 and TRBJ2-1 for the parts outside the CDR3, the full variable domain is GAGVSQSPSNKVTEKGKDVELRCDPISGHTALYWYRQSLGQGLEFLIYFQGNSAPDKSGLPSDRFSAERTGGSVSTLTIQRTQQEDSAVYLCASSPGDRVNEQFFGPGTRLTVL.

A few counts support this clonotype. The genes are TRBV7-3 and TRBJ2-3, with 10 bases lining up with TRBD1. This CDR3 has 13 residues. V shed 5 bases and J 9 bases; nucleotides not matched to a gene: 5. CDR1 and CDR2 from the germline V gene are SGHTA and FQGTGA. The CDR3 DNA sequence: TGTGCCAGCAGCCCAGGACAGGGGGGAACGCAGTATTTT. It translates to CASSPGQGGTQYF.